This TCR beta chain derives from a study of cytomegalovirus exposure and HLA in healthy donors (dated by TCRdb to about 2017). For the study in its entirety: According to an earlier analysis of several hundred of the donors, 150 million to 200 million T cells yielded 117 million unique TCR beta sequences and 276 Gb of sequence data. Rather than using new phenotypic data, the later analysis identified candidate immune exposures from TCR beta sequences and from how often those sequences occurred across donors. Across around 400 genotyped donors of the cohort, an average of about 240,000 unique TCR beta nucleotide sequences per donor were sequenced, and 15% to 20% of those sequences were non-productive. Class I and class II HLA loci were covered by the typing at four-digit resolution. The aim of the study was to test whether cataloging public T cell receptors could identify signatures of past pathogen exposure. Donor age, sex, ethnicity and CMV serostatus were compiled alongside the repertoire data. Besides the first cohort of approximately 670 subjects, a separate validation cohort made up of 90 to 150 different subjects was used. All discovery cohort repertoires had been generated on a single sequencing platform. To predict cytomegalovirus infection status, the study brought together high-throughput TCR immunosequencing, statistical association of individual TCRs with disease status, and machine learning. A later analysis re-analyzed previously published TCR beta repertoires from hundreds of donors and added high-resolution HLA genotyping to study TCR occurrence patterns. Because of strong linkage in the cohort, roughly five DR-DQ haplotypes were treated as single units for association and clustering. Around 330 gigabases of sequencing data and approximately 92 million unique TCR sequences made up an early release that covered approximately 620 HLA-typed donors. The number of typed donors differed by locus: roughly 629-640 for A, B, C, DRB1 and DQB1; about 520 for DQA1; 606 for DPA1; and some 470 for DPB1. Of the 300 to 450 genotyped donors, approximately 83% fell in the genetic ancestry cluster associated with self-reported Caucasian donors. An earlier analysis of 587 of the donors used high-throughput TCR beta sequencing to judge whether each TCR beta V gene segment behaved as functional or pseudogenic. The study profiled the T cell repertoires of more than 500 subjects by immunosequencing and related them to cytomegalovirus serostatus. In a later genetic analysis, genome-wide SNP genotypes for about 65% of the roughly 700 donors were used, and that subset was treated as a discovery cohort. The paper as a whole reports these results and caveats: This cohort had only TCR beta chains sequenced, and the lack of alpha or paired-chain data limited which features could be detected. Strong co-occurrence of HLA alleles, especially DR and DQ, made assigning TCR associations to individual alleles difficult. Across donors, most TCR sequences were observed very rarely, whereas some public TCRs were present in many individuals. A few of the identified cytomegalovirus-associated TCR beta chains were confirmed in vitro to be specific for cytomegalovirus antigens. A later analysis associated 17,000 or so TCR beta sequences with specific HLA alleles at a false discovery rate of 0.05. Sequencing depth was assumed to be roughly uniform across donors in the presence/absence analyses, though that assumption may not hold. Because counts were too low, roughly 18 rarely observed V segments, including chromosome 9 orphons, were left out of the earlier analysis of about 500 of the donors. HLA typing was unavailable for some donors at each locus, so association tests used only the typed subset. Immune exposure information for the cohort was limited to CMV serostatus. Compared with the approximately 670-donor mean, donors in an Asian-associated ancestry cluster had fewer N-insertions in productive TCRs, according to a later genetic analysis. A group of highly shared sequence variants was considered likely to be a technical artifact of the sequencing pipeline. An association between a missense DCLRE1C variant and V-gene and J-gene trimming of TCR beta chains was found in a later genetic analysis and replicated in an independent cohort. A later analysis found that most CMV-associated TCR beta chains appeared HLA-restricted, with HLA associations seemingly driven largely by CMV exposure. According to the authors, the approach could potentially be generalized to other disease states and immunological phenotypes. The 87-base-pair reads could not distinguish some IMGT-functional V segments, including TRBV6-2 and TRBV6-3, so those segments were excluded. Broadly in line with IMGT annotations, most TCR beta V segments showed up in productive rearrangements about 90% or about 30% of the time in an earlier analysis of several hundred of the donors. Correlated functional status among segregating V segments might reflect linkage disequilibrium, but an unknown experimental factor could not be ruled out. In a later analysis, HLA-associated TCR beta chains showed more clonal expansion and lower generation probabilities than non-associated chains that were equally common. A later analysis reported that several top co-occurrence clusters appeared linked to parvovirus B19, influenza, CMV and Epstein-Barr virus. The classifier was reported to diagnose cytomegalovirus status with high specificity and sensitivity in both the original and validation cohorts. A further reported finding was that TCR beta sequences accurately predicted the HLA-A and HLA-B alleles for most subjects in the first cohort. The study listed 164 TCR beta chains as associated with cytomegalovirus. According to a later analysis, TCR association rates differed among HLA loci, with DRB1 alleles showing the most associated TCRs and HLA-C alleles showing the fewest.

Taken from cysteine to phenylalanine, the CDR3 has 14 residues. Of the read, only the CDR3 DNA is kept; its 42 bases are in frame from base 1. Trimming leaves V shorter by 5 bases and J shorter by 2 bases, with the junction holding 5 bases beyond the gene matches. For CDR1 and CDR2, the germline V gene lists LGHNA and YNFKEQ. This clone has a handful of counts. Its antigen remains unidentified. The input lacks base qualities; no much larger clone sits a single base away. Libraries were built with the immunoSEQ multiplex PCR assay. The multiplex PCR relied on a mix of 60 forward primers for TCR Vbeta segments and 13 reverse primers for TCR Jbeta segments. The CDR3 region of rearranged TCR beta genes was amplified from genomic DNA by a multiplex PCR assay. The Illumina HiSeq System was used to sequence the amplified TCR beta libraries as 87-base-pair reads. The study's own analysis went as follows. In a later analysis, tens of millions of unique TCR beta chains were counted across the approximately 620 repertoires, and roughly 11 million of these chains were shared by at least two donors. Raw reads were error-corrected and collapsed into unique sequences with a nearest-neighbor algorithm that merged closely related sequences to remove PCR and sequencing errors. CDR3 sequences were aligned to IMGT reference sequences to assign V, D and J gene segments. For a sequence to be retained, a match of at least six nucleotides was required to both a V gene segment and a J gene segment. A rearrangement counted as productive if the CDR3 had no stop codons and remained in frame with V and J, and every other rearrangement counted as non-productive. Following IMGT convention, CDR3 was defined as the stretch from the second conserved V-encoded cysteine up to the conserved J-encoded phenylalanine. Sequences without an unambiguous match to a single V gene segment were excluded from the earlier analysis of about 600 of the donors. In an earlier analysis of some 590 of the donors, a V segment was called functional when productive rearrangements were above 56.7%, and segregating when the standard deviation between donors exceeded 5%. A statistical classification framework was built for diagnosing cytomegalovirus status from the catalog of TCR beta chain sequences. A later analysis assigned V and J genes by comparing TCR nucleotide sequences with IMGT/GENE-DB human TR gene sequences. The TCRdist pipeline was used in a later analysis to assign CDR3 sequences and most-parsimonious VDJ recombination scenarios. In a later analysis, each TCR beta chain was defined by its CDR3 amino acid sequence together with its V-gene family, and reads lacking a unique V-gene family were excluded. A later analysis removed 592 highly shared, low-generation-probability nucleotide sequences to deal with suspected cross-contamination and a sequencing artifact. For each public chain, a later analysis derived a clonal expansion index from normalized ranks of inferred template counts within each repertoire. In a later analysis, generation probabilities were computed using a VDJ recombination model fitted to out-of-frame rearrangements, and the results were checked against IGoR. In a later analysis, hypergeometric tests were used to score TCR-TCR, TCR-HLA and TCR-CMV co-occurrence, with a repertoire-size bias correction applied to TCR pairs. False discovery rates were estimated in a later analysis by permuting HLA or CMV assignments 20 times. In a later analysis, co-occurring TCRs were grouped using DBSCAN, with TCRdist sequence similarity added in when clustering inside HLA-allele-positive subsets. For co-occurrence clustering, repertoires with fewer than 30,000 or more than 120,000 public chains were excluded, along with 4 to 6 repertoires with anomalous nucleotide sharing. TCRdb stores this immuneACCESS table with in-frame sequences only. Part of the clones is absent; in the studies checked, under half of the shortfall reflects unresolved V genes, and no reason is known for the rest. The DNA was the basis for D and trimming; V, J and clone size are from that table. The table for this sample lists 70,000 to 95,000 clones; 70% to 80% of them were counted only once. The ten largest account for roughly 15% of the sample.

The cohort comprised more than 550 healthy bone marrow donors. All cohort members were sampled while nominally healthy, although unrecorded immune exposures were likely present. The donor was CMV seropositive and was included in the group of 250 to 300 seropositive cohort members. Each donor provided a peripheral blood sample, and peripheral blood mononuclear cells were used for TCR beta sequencing. The Qiagen DNeasy Blood Extraction Kit was used to extract genomic DNA from the blood cell samples. The receptor was isolated from a woman in her thirties or forties in good health and CMV-seropositive. In this chain, TRBV4-2 is recombined with TRBJ2-5, with 7 bases in between that match TRBD2. Sequencing was done on a sample of PBMCs. The DNA reads as follows: TGTGCCAGCAGCTCTAGCGGTGGGCAAGAGACCCAGTACTTC. Protein translation: CASSSSGGQETQYF.